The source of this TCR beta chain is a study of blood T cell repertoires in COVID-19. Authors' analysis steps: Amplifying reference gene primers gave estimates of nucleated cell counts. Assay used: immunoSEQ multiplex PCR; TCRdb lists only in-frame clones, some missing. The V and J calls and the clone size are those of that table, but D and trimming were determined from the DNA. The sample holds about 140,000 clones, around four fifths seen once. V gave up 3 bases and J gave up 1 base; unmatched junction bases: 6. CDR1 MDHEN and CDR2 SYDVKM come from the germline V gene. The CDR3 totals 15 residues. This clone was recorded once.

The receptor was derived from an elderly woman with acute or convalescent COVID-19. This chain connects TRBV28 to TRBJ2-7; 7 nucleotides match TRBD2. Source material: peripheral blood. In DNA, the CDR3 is TGTGCCAGCAGTTTCTTGTGGCGGGGGTCCTACGAGCAGTACTTC. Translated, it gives CASSFLWRGSYEQYF.